What follows are 5 T cell receptor beta chains derived from one specimen sequenced in a study of T cell responses to AZD1222 COVID-19 vaccine. The protocol was immunoSEQ multiplex PCR, while the TCRdb copy is restricted to in-frame clones and leaves out a portion. Of tens of thousands of clones listed, more than 85% are singletons. This specimen was peripheral blood, taken 28 days after the second AZD1222 dose. The receptors derive from an adult who received the AZD1222 COVID-19 vaccine.

The V gene is TRBV7-9, the J gene TRBJ2-3; D might be TRBD2 (5 bases). The germline V gene encodes CDR1 SEHNR and CDR2 FQNEAQ (reference sequence). This CDR3 has 16 amino acids. V was cut by 5 bases and J by 0 bases, with 15 bases left in between. CDR3 amino acids: CASSPPLRESTDTQYF. Here the CDR3 DNA reads TGTGCCAGCAGCCCCCCTTTGAGGGAGAGCACAGATACGCAGTATTTT.

In the case of this clone: With a much larger clone just one base away, this may be a read error. The chain is built from TRBV2 and TRBJ1-5; a weak D match, TRBD1 (5 bases). Germline V gene data show CDR1 as SNHLY and CDR2 as FYNNEI. The CDR3 length is 13 residues. The DNA of the CDR3 is TGTGCCAGCAGCCGCGACAGAGATCAGCTCCAGCATTTT. The encoded protein is CASSRDRDQLQHF.

The chain couples TRBV4-1 to TRBJ2-1; 9 bases fit TRBD2. Germline V gene sequence: CDR1 MGHRA, CDR2 YSYEKL. CDR3 length: 16 residues. The V gene end was trimmed by 4 bases and the J gene end by 6 bases; junction bases not matched to a gene: 10. This chain's CDR3 is CASSPPVLAGSNEQFF. The CDR3 coding sequence is TGCGCCAGCAGCCCCCCTGTGCTAGCGGGAAGCAATGAGCAGTTCTTC.

The rearrangement uses TRBV12-3 or TRBV12-4 and TRBJ2-1, with 7 nucleotides matching TRBD2. The CDR3 runs 12 residues. The trim removed 6 bases at V and 13 bases at J, leaving 9 bases unmatched. CDR3 amino acids: CASRVAGRPQFF. CDR3 DNA: TGTGCCAGCAGGGTAGCGGGCCGCCCTCAGTTCTTC.

This rearrangement joins TRBV5-5 to TRBJ1-3, with D possibly matching TRBD1 (6 bases). This CDR3 is built from 15 residues. The germline V gene has CDR1 SGHKS and CDR2 YYEKEE (reference sequence). Trimming took off 2 bases at V and 4 bases at J, with 13 bases between the two ends. CDR3 protein: CASSFLDSSGNTIYF. The DNA for the CDR3 is TGTGCCAGCAGCTTCTTGGACAGTTCAGGAAACACCATATATTTT.